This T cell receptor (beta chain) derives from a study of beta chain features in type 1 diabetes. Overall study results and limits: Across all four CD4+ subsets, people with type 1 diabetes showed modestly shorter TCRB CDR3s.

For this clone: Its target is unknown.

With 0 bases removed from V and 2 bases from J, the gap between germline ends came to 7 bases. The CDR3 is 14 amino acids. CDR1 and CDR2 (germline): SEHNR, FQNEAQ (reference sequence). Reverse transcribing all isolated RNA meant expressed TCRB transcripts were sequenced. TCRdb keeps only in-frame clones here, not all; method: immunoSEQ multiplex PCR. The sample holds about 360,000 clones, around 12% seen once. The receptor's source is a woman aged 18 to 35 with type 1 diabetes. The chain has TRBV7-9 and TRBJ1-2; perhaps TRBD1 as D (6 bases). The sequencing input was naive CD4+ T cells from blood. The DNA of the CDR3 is TGTGCCAGCAGCTTAGCCGGACAGAACTATGGCTACACCTTC. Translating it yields CASSLAGQNYGYTF. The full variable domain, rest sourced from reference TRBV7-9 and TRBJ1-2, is DTGVSQNPRHKITKRGQNVTFRCDPISEHNRLYWYRQTLGQGPEFLTYFQNEAQLEKSRLLSDRFSAERPKGSFSTLEIQRTEQGDSAMYLCASSLAGQNYGYTFGSGTRLTVV.